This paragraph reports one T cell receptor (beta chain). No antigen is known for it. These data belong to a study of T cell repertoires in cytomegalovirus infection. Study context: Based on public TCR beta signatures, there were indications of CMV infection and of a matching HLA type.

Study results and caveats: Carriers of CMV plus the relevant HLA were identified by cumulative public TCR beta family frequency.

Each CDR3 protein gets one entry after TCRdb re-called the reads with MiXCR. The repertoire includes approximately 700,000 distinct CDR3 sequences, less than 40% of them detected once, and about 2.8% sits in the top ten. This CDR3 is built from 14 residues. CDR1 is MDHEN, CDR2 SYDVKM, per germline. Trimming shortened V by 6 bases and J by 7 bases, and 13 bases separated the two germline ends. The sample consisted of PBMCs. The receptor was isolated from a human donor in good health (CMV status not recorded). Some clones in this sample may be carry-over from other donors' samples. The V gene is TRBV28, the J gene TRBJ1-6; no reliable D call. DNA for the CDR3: TGTGCCAGCAGAAGGACGGTGGTCAATTCACCCCTCCACTTT. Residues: CASRRTVVNSPLHF.